This TCR beta chain is drawn from a study of cytomegalovirus exposure and HLA in healthy donors. Sequenced by immunoSEQ multiplex PCR; TCRdb stores in-frame clones only, minus some. This sample has some 310,000 clones, with approximately 91% found just once. Unmatched junction bases numbered 2, after V lost 8 bases and J lost 2 bases. The germline V gene encodes CDR1 LNHDA and CDR2 SQIVND (reference sequence). The CDR3 spans 12 residues. Study-level points and caveats: In the 130 or so validation repertoires, about 94% of cluster scores exceeded 0, per a later analysis. The listing of roughly 160 TCR beta chains classed them as cytomegalovirus-associated. Reported performance of the classifier showed diagnosis of cytomegalovirus status with high specificity and sensitivity.

This clone has only one observation. Its cognate antigen is unknown. The rearrangement joins TRBV19 to TRBJ1-2; 7 nucleotides line up with TRBD1. The source material was PBMCs. The sequence was collected from a man aged 25-45 years in good health and CMV-seronegative. The CDR3 nucleotides are TGTGCCAGTGGGGACAGAAACTATGGCTACACCTTC. The encoded protein is CASGDRNYGYTF.